The clone carrying this T cell receptor beta chain has a count of ten or more. TCRdb re-called the reads with MiXCR, one entry per CDR3 protein. The table lists about 140,000 distinct CDR3 sequences, roughly 6% of them singletons. Germline V gene sequence: CDR1 LNHNV, CDR2 YYDKDF (reference sequence). The CDR3 sequence is 15 residues long. V was shortened by 5 bases and J by 5 bases, with 15 bases between the two germline ends. These data originate in a study of T cell repertoires in cytomegalovirus infection. Overall study context: Public TCR beta signatures provided an indication of both CMV infection and a matching HLA type.

Material for sequencing was PBMCs. The chain has TRBV15 and TRBJ1-4; D is possibly TRBD1 (5 bases). The sequence was obtained from a human donor in good health (CMV status not recorded). Some clones in this sample may be carry-over from other donors' samples. Written as DNA, the CDR3 is TGTGCCACCAGCGGCCTAGGGGAAGAAAATGAAAAACTGTTTTTT. This translates into CATSGLGEENEKLFF.